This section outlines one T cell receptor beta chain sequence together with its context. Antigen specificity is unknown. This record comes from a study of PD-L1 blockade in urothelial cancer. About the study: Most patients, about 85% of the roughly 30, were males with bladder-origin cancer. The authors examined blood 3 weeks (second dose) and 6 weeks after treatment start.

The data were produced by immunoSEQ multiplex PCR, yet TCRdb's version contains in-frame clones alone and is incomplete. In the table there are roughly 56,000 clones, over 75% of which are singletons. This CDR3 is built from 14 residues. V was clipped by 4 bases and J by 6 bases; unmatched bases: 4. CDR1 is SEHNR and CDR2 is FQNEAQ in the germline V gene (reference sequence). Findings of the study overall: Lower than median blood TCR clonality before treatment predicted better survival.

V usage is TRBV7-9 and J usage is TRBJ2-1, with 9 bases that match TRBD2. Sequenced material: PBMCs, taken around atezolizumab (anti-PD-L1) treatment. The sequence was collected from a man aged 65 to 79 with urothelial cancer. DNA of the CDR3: TGTGCCAGCAGCTATAGCGGGAGTAGCAATGAGCAGTTCTTC. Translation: CASSYSGSSNEQFF.